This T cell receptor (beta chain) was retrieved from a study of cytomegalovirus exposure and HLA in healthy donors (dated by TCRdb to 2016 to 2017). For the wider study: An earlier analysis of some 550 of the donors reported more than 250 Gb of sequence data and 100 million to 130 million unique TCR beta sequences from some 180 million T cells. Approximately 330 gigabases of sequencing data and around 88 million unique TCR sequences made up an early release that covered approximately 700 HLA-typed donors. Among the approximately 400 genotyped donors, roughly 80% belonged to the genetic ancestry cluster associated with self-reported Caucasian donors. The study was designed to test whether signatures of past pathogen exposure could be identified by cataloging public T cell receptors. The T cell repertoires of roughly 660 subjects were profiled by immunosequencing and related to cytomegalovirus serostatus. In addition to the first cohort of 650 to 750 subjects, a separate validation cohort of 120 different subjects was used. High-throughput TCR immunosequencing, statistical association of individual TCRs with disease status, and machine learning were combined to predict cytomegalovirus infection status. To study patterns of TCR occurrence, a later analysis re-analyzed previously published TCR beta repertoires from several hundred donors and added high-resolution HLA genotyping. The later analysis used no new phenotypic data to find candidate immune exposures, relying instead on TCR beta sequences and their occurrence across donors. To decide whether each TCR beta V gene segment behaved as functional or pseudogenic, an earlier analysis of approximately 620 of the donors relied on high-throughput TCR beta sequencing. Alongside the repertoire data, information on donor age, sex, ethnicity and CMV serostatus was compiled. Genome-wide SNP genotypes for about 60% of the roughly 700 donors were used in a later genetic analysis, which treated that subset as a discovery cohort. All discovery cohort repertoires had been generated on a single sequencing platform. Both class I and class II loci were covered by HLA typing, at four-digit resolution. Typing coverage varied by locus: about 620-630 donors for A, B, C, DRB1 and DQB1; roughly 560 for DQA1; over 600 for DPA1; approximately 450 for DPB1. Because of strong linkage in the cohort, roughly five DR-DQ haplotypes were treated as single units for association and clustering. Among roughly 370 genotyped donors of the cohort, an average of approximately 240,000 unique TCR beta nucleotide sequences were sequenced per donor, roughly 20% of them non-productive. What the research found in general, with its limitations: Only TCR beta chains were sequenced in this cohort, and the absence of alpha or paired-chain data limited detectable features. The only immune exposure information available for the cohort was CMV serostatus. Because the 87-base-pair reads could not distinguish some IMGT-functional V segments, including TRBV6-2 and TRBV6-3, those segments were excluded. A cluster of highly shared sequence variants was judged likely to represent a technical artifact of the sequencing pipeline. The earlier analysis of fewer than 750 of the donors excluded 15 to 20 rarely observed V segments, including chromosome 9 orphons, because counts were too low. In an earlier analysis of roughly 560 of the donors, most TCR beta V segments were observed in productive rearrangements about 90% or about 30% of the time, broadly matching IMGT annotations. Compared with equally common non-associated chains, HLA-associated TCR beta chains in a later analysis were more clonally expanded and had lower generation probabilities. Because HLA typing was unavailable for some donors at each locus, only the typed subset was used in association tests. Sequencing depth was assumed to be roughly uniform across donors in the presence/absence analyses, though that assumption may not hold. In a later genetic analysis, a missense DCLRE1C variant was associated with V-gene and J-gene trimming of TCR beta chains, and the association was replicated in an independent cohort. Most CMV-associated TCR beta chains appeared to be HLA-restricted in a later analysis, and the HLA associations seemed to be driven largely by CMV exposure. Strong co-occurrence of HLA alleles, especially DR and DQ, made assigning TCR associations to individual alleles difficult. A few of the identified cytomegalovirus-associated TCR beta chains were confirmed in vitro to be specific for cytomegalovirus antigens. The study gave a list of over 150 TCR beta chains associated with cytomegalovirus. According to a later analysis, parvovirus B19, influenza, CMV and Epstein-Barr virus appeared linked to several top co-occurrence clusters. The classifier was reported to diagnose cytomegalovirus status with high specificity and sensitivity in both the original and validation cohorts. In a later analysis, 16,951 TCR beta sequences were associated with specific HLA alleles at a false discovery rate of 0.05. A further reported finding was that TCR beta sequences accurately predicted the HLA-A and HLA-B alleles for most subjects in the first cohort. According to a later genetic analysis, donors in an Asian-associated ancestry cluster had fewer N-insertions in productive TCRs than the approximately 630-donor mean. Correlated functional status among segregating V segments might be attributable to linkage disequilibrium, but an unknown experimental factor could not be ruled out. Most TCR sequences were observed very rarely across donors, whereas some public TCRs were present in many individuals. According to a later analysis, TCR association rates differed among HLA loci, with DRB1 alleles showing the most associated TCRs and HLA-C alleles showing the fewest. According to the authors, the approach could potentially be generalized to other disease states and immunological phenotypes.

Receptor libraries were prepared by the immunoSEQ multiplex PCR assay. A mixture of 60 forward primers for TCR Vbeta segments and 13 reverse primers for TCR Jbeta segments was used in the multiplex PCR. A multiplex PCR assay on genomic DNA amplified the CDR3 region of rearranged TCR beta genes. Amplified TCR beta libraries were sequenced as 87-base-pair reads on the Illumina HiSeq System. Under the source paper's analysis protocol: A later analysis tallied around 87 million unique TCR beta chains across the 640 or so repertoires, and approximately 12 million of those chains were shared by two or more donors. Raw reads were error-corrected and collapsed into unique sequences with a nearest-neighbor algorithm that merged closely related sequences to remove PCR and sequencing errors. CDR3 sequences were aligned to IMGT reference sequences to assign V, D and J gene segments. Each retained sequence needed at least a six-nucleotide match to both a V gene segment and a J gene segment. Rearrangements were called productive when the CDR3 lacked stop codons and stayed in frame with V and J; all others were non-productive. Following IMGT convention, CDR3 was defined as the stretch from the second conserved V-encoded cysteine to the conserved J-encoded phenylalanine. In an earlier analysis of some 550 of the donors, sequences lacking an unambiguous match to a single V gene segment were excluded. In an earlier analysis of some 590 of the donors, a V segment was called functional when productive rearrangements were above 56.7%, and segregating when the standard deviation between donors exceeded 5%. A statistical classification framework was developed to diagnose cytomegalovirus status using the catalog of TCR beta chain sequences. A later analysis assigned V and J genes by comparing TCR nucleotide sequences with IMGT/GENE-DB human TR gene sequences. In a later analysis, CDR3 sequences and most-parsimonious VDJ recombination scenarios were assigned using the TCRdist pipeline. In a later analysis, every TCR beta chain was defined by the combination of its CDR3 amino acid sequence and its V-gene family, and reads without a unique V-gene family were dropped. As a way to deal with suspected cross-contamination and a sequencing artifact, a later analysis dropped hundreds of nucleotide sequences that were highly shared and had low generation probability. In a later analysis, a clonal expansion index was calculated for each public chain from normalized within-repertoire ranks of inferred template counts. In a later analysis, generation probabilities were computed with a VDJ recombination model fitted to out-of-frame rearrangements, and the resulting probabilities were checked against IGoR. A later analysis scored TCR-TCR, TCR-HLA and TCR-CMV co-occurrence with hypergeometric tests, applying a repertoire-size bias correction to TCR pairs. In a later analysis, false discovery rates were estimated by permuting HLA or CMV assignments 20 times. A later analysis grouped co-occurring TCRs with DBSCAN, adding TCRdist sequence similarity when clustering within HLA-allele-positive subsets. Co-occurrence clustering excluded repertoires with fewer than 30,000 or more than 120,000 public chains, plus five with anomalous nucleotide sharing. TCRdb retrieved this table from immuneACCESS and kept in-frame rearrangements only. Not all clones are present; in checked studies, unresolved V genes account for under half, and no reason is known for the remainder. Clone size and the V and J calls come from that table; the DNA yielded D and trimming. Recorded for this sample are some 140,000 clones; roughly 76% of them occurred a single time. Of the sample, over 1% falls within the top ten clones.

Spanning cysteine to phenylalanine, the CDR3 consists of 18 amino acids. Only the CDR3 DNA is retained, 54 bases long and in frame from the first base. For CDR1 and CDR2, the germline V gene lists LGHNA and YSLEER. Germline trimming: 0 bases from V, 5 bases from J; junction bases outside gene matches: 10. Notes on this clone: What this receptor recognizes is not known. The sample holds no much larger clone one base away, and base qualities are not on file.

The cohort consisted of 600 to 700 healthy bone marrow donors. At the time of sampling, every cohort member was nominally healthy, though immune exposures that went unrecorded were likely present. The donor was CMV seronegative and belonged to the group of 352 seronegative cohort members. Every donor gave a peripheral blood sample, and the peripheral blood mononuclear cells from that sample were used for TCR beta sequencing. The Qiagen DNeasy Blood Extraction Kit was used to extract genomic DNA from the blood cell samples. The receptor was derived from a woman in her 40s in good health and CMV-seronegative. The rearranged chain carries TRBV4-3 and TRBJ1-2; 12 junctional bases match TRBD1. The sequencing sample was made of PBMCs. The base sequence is TGCGCCAGCAGCCAAGATAGGGACAGGGGGCGCTTTTGGTATGGCTACACCTTC. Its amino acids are CASSQDRDRGRFWYGYTF.